The next 21 T cell receptor beta chains were all read from a single sample in a study of beta chain features in type 1 diabetes. Regarding the study as a whole: Significant though moderate, a shortening of TCRB CDR3s appeared in all four CD4+ subsets of Type 1 diabetes patients.

Their specific antigens are unknown. The whole isolated RNA underwent reverse transcription, so sequencing captured expressed TCRB transcripts. Measured with immunoSEQ multiplex PCR; TCRdb has only the in-frame clones, and not every one. The sample shows 300,000 to 400,000 clones, roughly 9.8% of them seen only once. Sequenced sample: central memory CD4+ T cells from blood. These receptors came from a man aged 25 to 40 with type 1 diabetes.

This clone has more than one count but fewer than ten. The chain links TRBV6-5 to TRBJ2-1; D may be TRBD2 (6 bases). With 4 bases removed from V and 7 bases from J, the gap between germline ends came to 20 bases. Germline CDR1 MNHEY, CDR2 SVGAGI. The CDR3 covers 16 residues. CDR3 loop: CASSSSPSGLTNEQFF. The CDR3, as DNA: TGTGCCAGCAGTTCCTCCCCCAGCGGGCTGACGAATGAGCAGTTCTTC.

With regard to this clone: An end of the junction differs from the germline gene, which may be a read error. The chain couples TRBV18 to TRBJ1-5, with no clear D. The V gene's germline CDR1 is KGHSH and CDR2 LQKENI. The CDR3 is 13 residues long. The CDR3: CASSPPGDRPQHF. In nucleotides, the CDR3 is TGTGCCAGCTCGCCACCGGGAGACCGGCCCCAGCATTTT.

As concerns this clone: One junction end does not reproduce the germline sequence, and a read error may be involved. The CDR3: CASSFPTSGRENPLF. In DNA form, the CDR3 reads TGTGCCAGCAGCTTCCCGACTAGCGGGAGGGAAAACCCCCTCTTC. The chain links TRBV5-4 to TRBJ2-1, with 14 bases identical to TRBD2. The length of the CDR3 is 15 residues. Germline V lookup: CDR1 SGHNT, CDR2 YYREEE (reference sequence).

In its sample, this clone was seen many times. The chain links TRBV5-4 to TRBJ2-3; 12 nucleotides align to TRBD2. The CDR3 extends over 17 amino acids. Germline V gene lookup returns CDR1 SGHNT and CDR2 YYREEE (reference sequence). J was trimmed by 2 bases and V by 1 base; bases with no gene match: 5. CDR3 protein: CASSLRTSGDLTDTQYF. CDR3 nucleotides: TGTGCCAGCAGCTTGAGGACTAGCGGGGACCTCACAGATACGCAGTATTTT. Together with reference TRBV5-4 and TRBJ2-3, the CDR3 gives the full variable domain: ETGVTQSPTHLIKTRGQQVTLRCSSQSGHNTVSWYQQALGQGPQFIFQYYREEENGRGNFPPRFSGLQFPNYSSELNVNALELDDSALYLCASSLRTSGDLTDTQYFGPGTRLTVL.

The chain couples TRBV29-1 to TRBJ2-4, with 9 nucleotides matching TRBD1. V shed 4 bases, J shed 7 bases, and the junction held 8 bases outside the gene matches. The CDR3 is 14 residues long. CDR1 is SQVTM and CDR2 is ANQGSEA in the germline V gene. As DNA, the CDR3 is TGCAGCGTTGGACCGGGACAGGGACCCAACATTCAGTACTTC. It codes for CSVGPGQGPNIQYF.

This clone was counted between two and nine times. The CDR3 is CAWNRGLEYETQYF. The CDR3 DNA follows: TGTGCCTGGAACAGGGGGCTGGAATATGAGACCCAGTACTTC. The chain combines TRBV30 with TRBJ2-5, with 9 bases aligning to TRBD1. CDR1 and CDR2 from the germline V gene are GTSNPN and SVGIG (reference sequence). V gave up 4 bases and J gave up 5 bases; unmatched junction bases: 8. The CDR3 contains 14 residues. Full variable domain (missing parts from reference TRBV30 and TRBJ2-5): SQTIHQWPATLVQPVGSPLSLECTVEGTSNPNLYWYRQAAGRGLQLLFYSVGIGQISSEVPQNLSASRPQDRQFILSSKKLLLSDSGFYLCAWNRGLEYETQYFGPGTRLLVL.

This clone was counted between two and nine times. This chain joins TRBV9 and TRBJ2-3, with 12 nucleotides matching TRBD1. Losses at the gene ends were 0 bases for V and 4 bases for J; bases not matched to a gene: 3. CDR3 size: 16 residues. Germline V gene sequence: CDR1 SGDLS, CDR2 YYNGEE. The CDR3 DNA reads TGTGCCAGCAGCGTAGGGGACAGGGGGCGGTCAGATACGCAGTATTTT. It yields the protein CASSVGDRGRSDTQYF.

This chain connects TRBV5-6 to TRBJ2-7; tentative D call: TRBD1 (6 bases). Germline V lookup: CDR1 SGHDT, CDR2 YYEEEE. V was pared by 1 base and J by 5 bases, with 19 bases between. The CDR3 spans 16 residues. CDR3 in amino acids: CASSLTTGGAIHEQYF. CDR3 bases: TGTGCCAGCAGCTTGACGACTGGGGGCGCCATCCACGAGCAGTACTTC. The complete variable domain, with remaining parts taken from reference TRBV5-6 and TRBJ2-7, reads DAGVTQSPTHLIKTRGQQVTLRCSPKSGHDTVSWYQQALGQGPQFIFQYYEEEERQRGNFPDRFSGHQFPNYSSELNVNALLLGDSALYLCASSLTTGGAIHEQYFGPGTRLTVT.

This clone occurred a few times. The chain carries TRBV28 and TRBJ2-7; 7 bases map to TRBD2. Trimming removed 4 bases from V and 2 bases from J; junction bases left unmatched: 5. The CDR3 length is 14 residues. Germline V gives CDR1 MDHEN, CDR2 SYDVKM. The CDR3 nucleotides are TGTGCCAGCAGTTATCTAGCGGAAACCTACGAGCAGTACTTC. This sequence encodes CASSYLAETYEQYF.

The V call is TRBV10-3, the J call TRBJ2-7, with D uncertain. Per germline, CDR1 ENHRY and CDR2 SYGVKD. This CDR3 comprises 13 residues. Trimming shortened V by 0 bases and J by 2 bases, and 5 bases separated the two germline ends. The CDR3 here is CAISESLTYEQYF. The CDR3 DNA sequence: TGTGCCATCAGTGAGTCGCTAACCTACGAGCAGTACTTC.

The chain is built from TRBV29-1 and TRBJ2-3; 7 bases fit TRBD1. There are 14 residues in the CDR3. The V segment lost 4 bases and the J segment 0 bases; nucleotides outside the gene matches: 4. CDR1 is SQVTM, CDR2 ANQGSEA, per germline. As DNA, the CDR3 is TGCAGCGTTGGGGGGACAGCTAGCACAGATACGCAGTATTTT. Translation gives CSVGGTASTDTQYF.

With respect to this clone: Other DNA sequences of this sample code for an identical CDR3. The V gene is TRBV7-2, the J gene TRBJ1-5, with TRBD1 identical over 9 bases. The germline V gene encodes CDR1 SGHTA and CDR2 FQGNSA. The CDR3 consists of 15 residues. Trimming at V came to 4 bases and at J to 4 bases, leaving 5 bases not matched to a gene. The CDR3 is CASSSLGQGNQPQHF. The CDR3 bases are TGTGCCAGCAGCTCACTCGGACAGGGGAATCAGCCCCAGCATTTT.

The chain combines TRBV6-5 with TRBJ1-5; maybe TRBD1 (6 bases). The germline CDR1 and CDR2 sequences are MNHEY and SVGAGI. This CDR3 has 13 residues. V was pared by 5 bases and J by 7 bases, with 12 bases between. CDR3 residues: CASSTGRRQPQHF. Here the CDR3 DNA reads TGTGCCAGCAGTACAGGGCGCCGCCAGCCCCAGCATTTT.

The V call is TRBV2, the J call TRBJ2-7; 7 positions agree with TRBD2. CDR1 SNHLY and CDR2 FYNNEI come from the germline V gene. The CDR3 contains 15 residues. V lost 5 bases, J lost 7 bases, and 14 bases stayed unmatched. This chain's CDR3 is CASSRNGGGVEEQYF. DNA of the CDR3: TGTGCCAGCAGTCGAAATGGGGGAGGGGTAGAGGAGCAGTACTTC.

This clone was seen only a few times. The chain is built from TRBV7-2 and TRBJ1-2; TRBD1 agrees at 8 bases. This CDR3 comprises 14 residues. Unmatched junction bases numbered 5, after V lost 5 bases and J lost 3 bases. Germline V CDR1 and CDR2: SGHTA, FQGNSA. Here the CDR3 reads CASSQQGVDYGYTF. The CDR3 region has the DNA TGTGCCAGCAGCCAACAGGGGGTGGACTATGGCTACACCTTC.

This clone was observed a handful of times. This chain connects TRBV10-3 to TRBJ1-4; 8 nucleotides match TRBD1. Germline-derived CDR1 and CDR2 are ENHRY and SYGVKD. The CDR3 consists of 16 residues. V dropped 10 bases and J dropped 0; count of bases not matched to a gene: 10. The CDR3 coding sequence is TGTGCCAGCAGCAGGGACAGGAACCCAACTAATGAAAAACTGTTTTTT. Amino acids: CASSRDRNPTNEKLFF.

This clone was observed a handful of times. This chain links TRBV9 with TRBJ2-1; D perhaps matches TRBD1 (6 bases). The CDR3 runs 15 residues. Germline values: CDR1 SGDLS, CDR2 YYNGEE. V lost 3 bases, J lost 8 bases, and 18 bases lay in between. Here the CDR3 reads CASSANHYRAHEQFF. For the CDR3, the DNA is TGTGCCAGCAGCGCGAACCACTACAGGGCCCATGAGCAGTTCTTC.

This sequence joins TRBV28 and TRBJ1-2, with unresolved D. V was shortened by 5 bases and J by 4 bases, with 11 bases between the two germline ends. CDR3 length: 13 residues. Germline V gene sequence: CDR1 MDHEN, CDR2 SYDVKM. Here the CDR3 DNA reads TGTGCCAGCAGTCCCGGACGGGGCTATGGCTACACCTTC. Protein product: CASSPGRGYGYTF.

This clone was seen only a few times. This rearrangement joins TRBV2 to TRBJ1-1; no reliable D call. Germline V gene sequence: CDR1 SNHLY, CDR2 FYNNEI. The CDR3 contains 13 residues. The V and J ends lost 8 bases and 0 bases respectively, with 10 bases between them. The CDR3 nucleotides are TGTGCCAGCTTGAGGGCCATGAACACTGAAGCTTTCTTT. This codes for CASLRAMNTEAFF. The whole variable domain, filled in from reference TRBV2 and TRBJ1-1, reads EPEVTQTPSHQVTQMGQEVILRCVPISNHLYFYWYRQILGQKVEFLVSFYNNEISEKSEIFDDQFSVERPDGSNFTLKIRSTKLEDSAMYFCASLRAMNTEAFFGQGTRLTVV.

Regarding this clone: It may be a read error: a sequence one base away is much more abundant. This sample also contains other DNA sequences that code for the same CDR3. The chain employs TRBV27 and TRBJ1-5; TRBD1 agrees at 10 bases. The V and J ends lost 5 bases and 4 bases, in that order; junction bases with no gene match: 2. Per germline, CDR1 MNHEY and CDR2 SMNVEV (reference sequence). This CDR3 is built from 14 residues. The CDR3 bases are TGTGCCAGCAGTCCGGGACAGGGGAATCAGCCCCAGCATTTT. Translating gives CASSPGQGNQPQHF.

The J gene is TRBJ2-2, the V gene TRBV7-3, with 9 bases matching TRBD1. This CDR3 has 15 amino acids. V gave up 5 bases and J gave up 3 bases; unmatched junction bases: 4. Germline CDR1 SGHTA, CDR2 FQGTGA. The CDR3 DNA reads as TGTGCCAGCAGCCTGGGACAGGGCTACACCGGGGAGCTGTTTTTT. Translation gives CASSLGQGYTGELFF. The full variable domain, with the rest looked up from reference TRBV7-3 and TRBJ2-2, is GAGVSQTPSNKVTEKGKYVELRCDPISGHTALYWYRQSLGQGPEFLIYFQGTGAADDSGLPNDRFFAVRPEGSVSTLKIQRTERGDSAVYLCASSLGQGYTGELFFGEGSRLTVL.